The 17 T cell receptor beta chains reported below all come from one sample, sequenced in a study of human versus mouse CDR3 diversity and MHC coevolution. Assay: immunoSEQ multiplex PCR; the TCRdb copy retains only in-frame clones and omits some. The sample has just under 60,000 clones; around 94% are singletons. The sample consisted of naive CD4+ T cells from blood. Subset meaning: CD45RO-negative CD62L-positive naive CD4 T cells. These receptors all come from a person in their sixties in good health.

The chain is built from TRBV11-3 and TRBJ2-3; TRBD2 matches 8 bases. The CDR3 is made up of 15 amino acids. CDR1 and CDR2 from the germline V gene are SGHNT and YENEEA. Trimming at V came to 1 base and at J to 4 bases, leaving 4 bases not matched to a gene. In DNA, the CDR3 is TGTGCCAGCAGCTTAGGGGCGGGAGGCGCAGATACGCAGTATTTT. It specifies CASSLGAGGADTQYF.

The rearrangement joins TRBV5-4 to TRBJ2-7; 7 bases agree with TRBD2. After removal of 4 bases from V and 2 bases from J, the junction contained 9 bases not matched to a gene. The CDR3 has 15 amino acids. Germline assignment: CDR1 SGHNT and CDR2 YYREEE (reference sequence). The CDR3 reads CASSRPGGGPYEQYF. CDR3 in DNA: TGTGCCAGCAGCCGACCTGGGGGGGGTCCCTACGAGCAGTACTTC.

This sequence joins TRBV6-5 and TRBJ1-6; D perhaps matches TRBD1 (6 bases). The CDR3 runs to 15 residues. V was trimmed by 5 bases and J by 7 bases, leaving 15 bases between them. Per germline, CDR1 MNHEY and CDR2 SVGAGI. The CDR3 nucleotides read TGTGCCAGCAGTAAAGGGGGTTTGGGCAATTCACCCCTCCACTTT. Protein sequence: CASSKGGLGNSPLHF.

Turning to this clone: The germline gene is not matched at one end of the junction; a read error may be the cause. The V gene is TRBV27, the J gene TRBJ2-7; 10 nucleotides match TRBD1. Germline V lookup: CDR1 MNHEY, CDR2 SMNVEV (reference sequence). The CDR3 loop spans 14 amino acids. This CDR3 is CARSLRQGAHEQYF. The CDR3 bases are TGTGCCCGCAGTTTACGACAGGGGGCCCACGAGCAGTACTTC.

The chain combines TRBV5-1 with TRBJ2-2; possible D gene TRBD2, 6 bases. Deletions cut 2 bases from V and 0 bases from J, with 8 bases between. The germline gives CDR1 SGHRS, CDR2 YFSETQ. The CDR3 spans 15 residues. CDR3 amino acids: CASSLGGTNTGELFF. CDR3 coding DNA: TGCGCCAGCAGCTTAGGCGGGACGAACACCGGGGAGCTGTTTTTT.

The chain uses TRBV6-1 and TRBJ2-1, with TRBD1 identical over 8 bases. In germline, CDR1 is MNHNS, CDR2 SASEGT. V was pared by 2 bases and J by 8 bases, with 8 bases of the junction left unmatched. This CDR3 spans 15 amino acids. CDR3 sequence (DNA): TGTGCCAGCAGTGAAAGGGCAGGGGGCTTAGATGAGCAGTTCTTC. Translated: CASSERAGGLDEQFF.

The chain uses TRBV10-1 and TRBJ2-1, with D perhaps matching TRBD1 (5 bases). With 0 bases removed from V and 8 bases from J, the gap between germline ends came to 20 bases. The germline V gene encodes CDR1 WNHNN and CDR2 SYGVQD (reference sequence). This CDR3 comprises 17 residues. The CDR3 is CASSESRTGVLRHEQFF. The CDR3 bases are TGCGCCAGCAGTGAGTCTAGAACAGGTGTCCTAAGGCATGAGCAGTTCTTC.

The chain carries TRBV9 and TRBJ2-7, with 10 bases matching TRBD1. J lost 5 bases, V lost 3 bases, and 5 bases had no gene match. CDR1 and CDR2 from the germline V gene are SGDLS and YYNGEE. The CDR3 is made up of 14 amino acids. CDR3 residues: CASSGGTGAHEQYF. CDR3 DNA sequence: TGTGCCAGCAGCGGCGGGACAGGGGCCCACGAGCAGTACTTC.

This chain links TRBV10-1 with TRBJ2-1; D perhaps matches TRBD2 (5 bases). V was clipped by 0 bases and J by 6 bases, with 12 bases between them. Germline V gives CDR1 WNHNN, CDR2 SYGVQD (reference sequence). The CDR3 totals 15 residues. The CDR3 DNA is TGCGCCAGCAGTGAGTCGTCCCAGCGGCGCAATGAGCAGTTCTTC. This encodes CASSESSQRRNEQFF.

This chain links TRBV6-7 with TRBJ1-4; 10 nucleotides agree with TRBD1. TRBV6-7 is flagged as an ORF with uncertain function. J lost 8 bases, V lost 6 bases, and 0 bases had no gene match. The CDR3 is 12 amino acids. DNA of the CDR3: TGTGCCAGCAGGACAGGGGGCGAAAAACTGTTTTTT. This encodes CASRTGGEKLFF.

The J gene is TRBJ1-2, the V gene TRBV9, with TRBD1 matching 10 bases. Germline V gene data show CDR1 as SGDLS and CDR2 as YYNGEE. V lost 4 bases to trimming and J lost 1 base; unmatched junction nucleotides: 13. The CDR3 length is 18 residues. The CDR3 coding sequence is TGTGCCAGCAGCCTAAGACCCGGGACAGGGGAGAATAACTATGGCTACACCTTC. This codes for CASSLRPGTGENNYGYTF.

The V gene is TRBV27, the J gene TRBJ1-1; maybe TRBD1 (5 bases). Looked up from germline, CDR1 is MNHEY and CDR2 is SMNVEV (reference sequence). The CDR3 is 12 amino acids. Deletions cut 1 base from V and 11 bases from J, with 11 bases between. This CDR3 is CASSLWGQEAFF. CDR3 nucleotide sequence: TGTGCCAGCAGTTTATGGGGCCAGGAGGCTTTCTTT.

This chain connects TRBV6-1 to TRBJ2-3; D perhaps matches TRBD1 (5 bases). Germline V gene lookup returns CDR1 MNHNS and CDR2 SASEGT. V lost 2 bases and J 7 bases, leaving 7 bases between the germline ends. The CDR3 consists of 12 residues. CDR3 in DNA: TGTGCCAGCAGTGAATCAGGGTATACGCAGTATTTT. This translates into CASSESGYTQYF.

This clone was picked up a small number of times. The chain has TRBV11-2 and TRBJ2-5; TRBD1 aligns across 7 bases. The CDR3 is 14 amino acids. Germline lookup yields CDR1 SGHAT and CDR2 FQNNGV. Trimming removed 4 bases from V and 1 base from J; junction bases left unmatched: 3. The CDR3 spells CASSWGQPQETQYF. The CDR3, as DNA: TGTGCCAGCAGCTGGGGACAGCCCCAAGAGACCCAGTACTTC.

The rearrangement joins TRBV19 to TRBJ2-3, with 8 bases fitting TRBD2. The CDR3 contains 16 residues. V lost 5 bases, J lost 2 bases, and 9 bases stayed unmatched. The germline V gene has CDR1 LNHDA and CDR2 SQIVND (reference sequence). The CDR3 loop is CASSPLLAGPTDTQYF. DNA of the CDR3: TGTGCCAGTAGTCCCCTTTTAGCGGGGCCCACAGATACGCAGTATTTT.

The V call is TRBV9, the J call TRBJ2-2; 10 bases are shared with TRBD1. Losses at the gene ends were 3 bases for V and 7 bases for J; bases not matched to a gene: 6. The germline V gene has CDR1 SGDLS and CDR2 YYNGEE. This CDR3 contains 15 residues. The chain's CDR3 is CASSETGGVGGELFF. Here the CDR3 DNA reads TGTGCCAGCAGCGAGACAGGGGGCGTGGGCGGGGAGCTGTTTTTT.

The gene calls are TRBV10-3 and TRBJ2-1; possible D gene TRBD2, 5 bases. CDR3 length: 14 amino acids. Germline assignment: CDR1 ENHRY and CDR2 SYGVKD. V was clipped by 0 bases and J by 9 bases, with 12 bases between them. CDR3 nucleotide sequence: TGTGCCATCAGTGAGTCGGGAGAGGTTATTGAGCAGTTCTTC. This codes for CAISESGEVIEQFF.